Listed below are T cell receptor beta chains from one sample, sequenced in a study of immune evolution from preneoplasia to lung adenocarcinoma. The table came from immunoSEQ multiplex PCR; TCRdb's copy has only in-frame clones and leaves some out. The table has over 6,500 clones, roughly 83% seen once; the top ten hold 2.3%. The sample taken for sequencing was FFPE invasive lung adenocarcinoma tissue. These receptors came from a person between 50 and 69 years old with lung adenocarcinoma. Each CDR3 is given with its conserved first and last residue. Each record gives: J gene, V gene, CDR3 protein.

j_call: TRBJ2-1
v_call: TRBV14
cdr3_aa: CASSQLSGAGGSYNEQFF

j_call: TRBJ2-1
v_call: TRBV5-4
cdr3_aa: CASRPGLADYNEQFF

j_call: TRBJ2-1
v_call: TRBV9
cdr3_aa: CASSGGPLGASGYEQFF

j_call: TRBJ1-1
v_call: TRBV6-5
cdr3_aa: CASSYTTGDDTEAFF

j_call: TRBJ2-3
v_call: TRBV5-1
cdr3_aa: CASSSGGQVTDTQYF

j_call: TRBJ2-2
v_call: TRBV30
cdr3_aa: CAWSRGIRLNPGELFF

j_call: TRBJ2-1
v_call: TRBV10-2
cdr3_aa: CASSESKGDEQFF

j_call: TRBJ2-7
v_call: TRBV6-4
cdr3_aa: CASSWGTSGSYEQYF

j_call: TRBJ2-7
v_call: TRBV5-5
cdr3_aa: CASSLGGTYEQYF

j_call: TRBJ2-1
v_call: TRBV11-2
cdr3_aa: CASSSTSGPLNEFF

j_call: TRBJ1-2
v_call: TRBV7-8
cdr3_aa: CASSLGGRIGYTF

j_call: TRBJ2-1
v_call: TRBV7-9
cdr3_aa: CASSLAQRDDDEQFF

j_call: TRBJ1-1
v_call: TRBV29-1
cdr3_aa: CSVVPGDTEAFF

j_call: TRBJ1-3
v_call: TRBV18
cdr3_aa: CASSPIGTGTSGNTIYF

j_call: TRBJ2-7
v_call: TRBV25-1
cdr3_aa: CATMARGLVFYEQYF

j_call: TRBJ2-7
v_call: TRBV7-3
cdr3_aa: CASSLDLGSGEQYF

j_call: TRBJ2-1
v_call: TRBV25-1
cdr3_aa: CASSDSGGTVVHNEQFF

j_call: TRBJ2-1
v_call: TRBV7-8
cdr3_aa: CASSSRGWASGTYNEQFF

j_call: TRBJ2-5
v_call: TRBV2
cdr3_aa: CASSATRGWETQYF

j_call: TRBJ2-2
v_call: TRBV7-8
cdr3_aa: CASSLIGGGTGELFF

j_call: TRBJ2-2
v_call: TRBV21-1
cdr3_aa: CASSKVGGGTGELFF

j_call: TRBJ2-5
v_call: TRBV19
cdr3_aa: CASSRGTSGRARGETQYF

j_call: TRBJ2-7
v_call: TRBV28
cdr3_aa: CASSLTGQHYEQYF

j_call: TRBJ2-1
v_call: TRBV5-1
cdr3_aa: CASATSRSSYNEQFF

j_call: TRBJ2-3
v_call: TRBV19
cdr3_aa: CATEGLADTQYF

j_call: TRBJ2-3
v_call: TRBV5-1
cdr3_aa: CASSLAGNTDTQYF

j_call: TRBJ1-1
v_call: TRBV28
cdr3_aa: CASKKWFSGGGRNTEAFF

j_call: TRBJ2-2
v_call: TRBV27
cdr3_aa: CASKTTGNTGELFF